A single sample gave rise to the 15 T cell receptor beta chains below, sequenced in a study of identical twins. TCRdb re-analysed the 5' RACE reads in MiXCR, keeping a single row per CDR3 protein. The sample holds about 790,000 distinct CDR3 sequences, around a sixth seen once. These data were likewise used in another study, on T cells expressing NK-cell markers.

Sequencing input: PBMCs. The receptors here all came from a woman aged 18-35 years in good health.

V and J are TRBV7-8 and TRBJ1-5, with D unresolved. Between the trimmed V and J ends, which lost 5 bases and 6 bases, there was a span of 8 bases. Germline V gives CDR1 SGHVS, CDR2 FQNEAQ. This CDR3 is built from 12 residues. CDR3 in amino acids: CASSPTAQPQHF. The CDR3 DNA is TGTGCCAGCAGCCCCACGGCTCAGCCCCAGCATTTT.

Ten or more counts support this clonotype. The chain has TRBV20-1 and TRBJ2-7; 11 nucleotides agree with TRBD1. Germline V CDR1 and CDR2: DFQATT, SNEGSKA (reference sequence). The CDR3 extends over 15 amino acids. J lost 0 bases, V lost 4 bases, and 5 bases had no gene match. As DNA, the CDR3 is TGCAGTGCTACATCCGGACAGGGGGCCTCCTACGAGCAGTACTTC. Translated, it gives CSATSGQGASYEQYF.

The chain employs TRBV9 and TRBJ2-7, with 9 bases lining up with TRBD2. Per germline, CDR1 SGDLS and CDR2 YYNGEE. The trim removed 4 bases at V and 3 bases at J, leaving 8 bases unmatched. The length of the CDR3 is 15 residues. In DNA, the CDR3 is TGTGCCAGCAGCCCCCGCGATAGCGGGAGCTACGAGCAGTACTTC. It yields the protein CASSPRDSGSYEQYF.

This clonotype was seen only a few times. The chain has TRBV20-1 and TRBJ2-5; D might be TRBD2 (5 bases). CDR3 length equals 12 residues. V lost 3 bases and J 5 bases, leaving 10 bases between the germline ends. Germline lookup yields CDR1 DFQATT and CDR2 SNEGSKA (reference sequence). In DNA, the CDR3 is TGCAGTGCTAGGGGTAGCGAGGAGACCCAGTACTTC. Its translation is CSARGSEETQYF.

This clonotype was counted between two and nine times. The rearrangement uses TRBV7-3 and TRBJ1-3; a weak D match, TRBD1 (5 bases). Germline loops: CDR1 SGHTA, CDR2 FQGTGA. The CDR3 totals 15 residues. Deletions cut 5 bases from V and 2 bases from J, with 13 bases between. CDR3 residues: CASSLYPGTGNTIYF. The CDR3 DNA follows: TGTGCCAGCAGCCTATACCCAGGGACTGGAAACACCATATATTTT.

The genes are TRBV18 and TRBJ2-1; 9 bases line up with TRBD2. V was clipped by 5 bases and J by 10 bases; unmatched bases: 9. The CDR3 sequence is 14 residues long. Germline V gene data show CDR1 as KGHSH and CDR2 as LQKENI. The CDR3 coding sequence is TGTGCCAGCTCAGCGGTAGCGGGAGAGAAGGAGCAGTTCTTC. Translated: CASSAVAGEKEQFF.

The sample holds a few counts of this clonotype. The chain is built from TRBV19 and TRBJ2-1; no definite D call. Germline V gives CDR1 LNHDA, CDR2 SQIVND (reference sequence). The CDR3 covers 15 residues. The V gene lost 6 bases and the J gene lost 0 bases, with 12 bases spanning the gap. CDR3 region: CASRGRPSSYNEQFF. The CDR3, as DNA: TGTGCCAGTAGAGGGCGCCCCAGCTCCTACAATGAGCAGTTCTTC. Full variable domain (outside the CDR3, taken from reference TRBV19 and TRBJ2-1): DGGITQSPKYLFRKEGQNVTLSCEQNLNHDAMYWYRQDPGQGLRLIYYSQIVNDFQKGDIAEGYSVSREKKESFPLTVTSAQKNPTAFYLCASRGRPSSYNEQFFGPGTRLTVL.

There are a few counts of this clonotype. This chain uses TRBV6-1 with TRBJ2-7, with TRBD2 identical over 14 bases. The germline V gene has CDR1 MNHNS and CDR2 SASEGT. J lost 3 bases, V lost 10 bases, and 5 bases had no gene match. The CDR3 covers 14 residues. The DNA for the CDR3 is TGTGCCACTCGACTAGCGGGAGGGGACTACGAGCAGTACTTC. Translation: CATRLAGGDYEQYF.

This sequence joins TRBV20-1 and TRBJ2-5; D is possibly TRBD1 or TRBD2 (6 bases each). CDR1 DFQATT and CDR2 SNEGSKA come from the germline V gene (reference sequence). The CDR3 contains 13 residues. V dropped 0 bases and J dropped 7 bases, with 12 bases sitting between them. CDR3 coding DNA: TGCAGTGCTAGAGAGGGGGGCCTGTGGACCCAGTACTTC. This sequence encodes CSAREGGLWTQYF.

This clonotype has only a few counts. The chain recombines TRBV6-6 with TRBJ2-7; 12 positions agree with TRBD2. Germline values: CDR1 MNHNY, CDR2 SVGAGI (reference sequence). The CDR3 is made up of 13 amino acids. Germline trimming cut 7 bases from V and 8 bases from J; bases unmatched to any gene: 6. The CDR3 loop reads CASTLAGGGKQYF. In DNA, the CDR3 is TGTGCCAGCACCCTAGCGGGAGGGGGAAAGCAGTACTTC.

This clonotype has only a few counts. The J gene is TRBJ1-3, the V gene TRBV10-3; maybe TRBD1 (5 bases). CDR3 length: 14 amino acids. Germline V gives CDR1 ENHRY, CDR2 SYGVKD. V lost 6 bases, J lost 0 bases, and 9 bases lay in between. CDR3 loop: CAISQGNSGNTIYF. Here the CDR3 DNA reads TGTGCCATCAGCCAGGGAAACTCTGGAAACACCATATATTTT.

This chain uses TRBV6-1 with TRBJ2-7; D may match TRBD1 or TRBD2 (6 bases each). V lost 7 bases to trimming and J lost 1 base, with 17 bases between them. The CDR3 is 15 amino acids. CDR1 is MNHNS and CDR2 is SASEGT in the germline V gene. As DNA, the CDR3 is TGTGCCAGCACCAAGGCCGGAGGGGGTTCCTACGAGCAGTACTTC. It translates to CASTKAGGGSYEQYF.

This clonotype was observed many times. The chain recombines TRBV29-1 with TRBJ2-5; D not resolved. Deletions cut 5 bases from V and 4 bases from J, with 11 bases between. CDR1 SQVTM and CDR2 ANQGSEA come from the germline V gene. The CDR3 sequence is 12 residues long. The CDR3: CSVRIAGETQYF. The CDR3 DNA reads as TGCAGCGTTCGGATAGCTGGAGAGACCCAGTACTTC.

The chain uses TRBV7-3 and TRBJ2-3; unclear D gene. CDR3 length: 13 amino acids. V was cut by 2 bases and J by 2 bases, with 5 bases left in between. Germline CDR1 reads SGHTA; CDR2 reads FQGTGA. The CDR3 sequence: CASSLFITDTQYF. CDR3 nucleotide sequence: TGTGCCAGCAGCTTATTCATCACAGATACGCAGTATTTT.

In its sample, this clonotype was seen many times. The chain uses TRBV20-1 and TRBJ2-1; D possibly corresponds to TRBD2 (5 bases). V dropped 3 bases and J dropped 9 bases, with 18 bases sitting between them. Germline lookup yields CDR1 DFQATT and CDR2 SNEGSKA (reference sequence). The CDR3 runs to 14 residues. The CDR3 nucleotides read TGCAGTGCTAGTTCCTCACTAGAGTCGGGTGAGCAGTTCTTC. Translation: CSASSSLESGEQFF.